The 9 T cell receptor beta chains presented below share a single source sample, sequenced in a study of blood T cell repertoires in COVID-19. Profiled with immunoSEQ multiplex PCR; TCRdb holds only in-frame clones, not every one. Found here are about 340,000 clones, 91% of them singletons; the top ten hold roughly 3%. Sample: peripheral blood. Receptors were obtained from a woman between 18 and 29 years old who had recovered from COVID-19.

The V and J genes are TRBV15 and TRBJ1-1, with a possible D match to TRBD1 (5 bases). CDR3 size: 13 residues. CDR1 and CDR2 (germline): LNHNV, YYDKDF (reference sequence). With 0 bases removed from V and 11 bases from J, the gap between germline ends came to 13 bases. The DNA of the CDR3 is TGTGCCACCAGCAGAGATCGGGGGGAGGAGGCTTTCTTT. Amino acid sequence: CATSRDRGEEAFF. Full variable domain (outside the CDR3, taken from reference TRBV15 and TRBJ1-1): DAMVIQNPRYQVTQFGKPVTLSCSQTLNHNVMYWYQQKSSQAPKLLFHYYDKDFNNEADTPDNFQSRRPNTSFCFLDIRSPGLGDTAMYLCATSRDRGEEAFFGQGTRLTVV.

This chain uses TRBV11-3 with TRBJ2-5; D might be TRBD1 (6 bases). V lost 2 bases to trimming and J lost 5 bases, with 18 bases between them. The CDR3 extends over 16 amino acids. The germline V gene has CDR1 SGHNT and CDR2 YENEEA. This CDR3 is CASSLILAGDGETQYF. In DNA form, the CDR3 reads TGTGCCAGCAGCTTAATTCTTGCAGGGGATGGGGAGACCCAGTACTTC. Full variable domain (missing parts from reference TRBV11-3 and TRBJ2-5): EAGVVQSPRYKIIEKKQPVAFWCNPISGHNTLYWYLQNLGQGPELLIRYENEEAVDDSQLPKDRFSAERLKGVDSTLKIQPAELGDSAVYLCASSLILAGDGETQYFGPGTRLLVL.

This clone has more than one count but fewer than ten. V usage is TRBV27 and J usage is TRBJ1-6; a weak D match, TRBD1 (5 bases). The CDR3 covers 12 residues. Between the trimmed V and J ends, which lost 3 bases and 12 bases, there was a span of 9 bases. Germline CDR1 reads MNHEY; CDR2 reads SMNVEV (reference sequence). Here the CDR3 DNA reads TGTGCCAGCAGTTTTCAGGGTGGACCCCTCCACTTT. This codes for CASSFQGGPLHF.

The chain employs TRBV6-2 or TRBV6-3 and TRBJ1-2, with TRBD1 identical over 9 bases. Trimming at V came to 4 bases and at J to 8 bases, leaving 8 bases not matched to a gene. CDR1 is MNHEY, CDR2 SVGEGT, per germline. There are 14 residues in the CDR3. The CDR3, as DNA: TGTGCCAGCAGTTTCGGACAGGGGTTGAGAGGCTACACCTTC. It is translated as CASSFGQGLRGYTF.

Here the CDR3 reads CASSLWERNSPLHF. Here the CDR3 DNA reads TGTGCCAGCAGCTTGTGGGAGAGAAATTCACCCCTCCACTTT. The chain carries TRBV5-6 and TRBJ1-6; D call uncertain. Germline values: CDR1 SGHDT, CDR2 YYEEEE. V lost 1 base and J lost 7, with 9 bases in between. The CDR3 runs to 14 residues.

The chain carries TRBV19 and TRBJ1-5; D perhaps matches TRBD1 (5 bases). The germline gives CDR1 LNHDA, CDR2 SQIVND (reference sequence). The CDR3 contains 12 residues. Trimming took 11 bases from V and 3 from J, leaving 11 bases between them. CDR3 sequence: CAAAGLNQPQHF. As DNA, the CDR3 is TGTGCCGCGGCGGGGCTCAATCAGCCCCAGCATTTT.

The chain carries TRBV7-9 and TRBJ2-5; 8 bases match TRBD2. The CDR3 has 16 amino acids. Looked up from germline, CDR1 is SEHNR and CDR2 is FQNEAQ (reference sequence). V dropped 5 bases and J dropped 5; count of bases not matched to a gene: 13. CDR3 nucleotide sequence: TGTGCCAGCAGCCTCCCCGGGAGGGGAGATTTGGAGACCCAGTACTTC. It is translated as CASSLPGRGDLETQYF.

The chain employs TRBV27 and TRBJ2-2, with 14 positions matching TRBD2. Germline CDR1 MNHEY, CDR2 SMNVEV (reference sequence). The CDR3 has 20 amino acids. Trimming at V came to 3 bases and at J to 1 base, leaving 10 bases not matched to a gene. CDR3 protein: CASSFLPGLAGGRNTGELFF. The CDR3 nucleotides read TGTGCCAGCAGTTTCCTGCCTGGACTAGCGGGAGGTCGGAACACCGGGGAGCTGTTTTTT.

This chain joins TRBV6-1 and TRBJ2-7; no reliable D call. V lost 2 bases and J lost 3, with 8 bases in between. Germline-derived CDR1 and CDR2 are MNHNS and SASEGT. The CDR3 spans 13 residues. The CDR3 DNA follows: TGTGCCAGCAGTGAATTCATCCACTACGAGCAGTACGTC. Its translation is CASSEFIHYEQYV.